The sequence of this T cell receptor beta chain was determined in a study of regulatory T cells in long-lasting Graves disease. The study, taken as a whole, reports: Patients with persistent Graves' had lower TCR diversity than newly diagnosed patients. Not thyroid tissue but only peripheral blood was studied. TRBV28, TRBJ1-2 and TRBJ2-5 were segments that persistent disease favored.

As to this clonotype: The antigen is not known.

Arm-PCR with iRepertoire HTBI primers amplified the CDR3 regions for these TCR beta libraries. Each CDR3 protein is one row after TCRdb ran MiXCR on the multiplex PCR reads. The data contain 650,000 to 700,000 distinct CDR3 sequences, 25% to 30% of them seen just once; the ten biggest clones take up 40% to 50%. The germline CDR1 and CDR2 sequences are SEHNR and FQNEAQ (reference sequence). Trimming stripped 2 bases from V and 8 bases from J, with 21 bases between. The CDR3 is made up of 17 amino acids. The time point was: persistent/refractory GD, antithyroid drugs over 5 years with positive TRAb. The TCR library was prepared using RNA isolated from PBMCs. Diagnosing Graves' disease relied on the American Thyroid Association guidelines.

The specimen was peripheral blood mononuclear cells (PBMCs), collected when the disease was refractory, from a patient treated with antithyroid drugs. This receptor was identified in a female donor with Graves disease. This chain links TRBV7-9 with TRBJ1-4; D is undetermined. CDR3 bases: TGTGCCAGCAGCTTAACAGACCTTAGGGTGGAGGACGAAAAACTGTTTTTT. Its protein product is CASSLTDLRVEDEKLFF. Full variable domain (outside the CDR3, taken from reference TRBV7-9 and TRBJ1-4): DTGVSQNPRHKITKRGQNVTFRCDPISEHNRLYWYRQTLGQGPEFLTYFQNEAQLEKSRLLSDRFSAERPKGSFSTLEIQRTEQGDSAMYLCASSLTDLRVEDEKLFFGSGTQLSVL.